In its sample, the clone carrying this T cell receptor (beta chain) was seen many times. Its antigen is unknown. Trimming left V 6 bases short and J 4 bases short, with 18 bases between. This CDR3 spans 15 amino acids. CDR1 is LGHDT and CDR2 is YNNKEL in the germline V gene (reference sequence). These data belong to a study of T-cell reconstitution after alpha-beta-depleted transplantation in children. Study results and limitations: It was reported that alpha-beta T cells came from several hundred expanded graft clones (about two months after transplant). The main origin of T-cell counts and diversity one year after transplant was newly produced T cells. Some patients' high day-60 TCRbeta diversity was traced to surviving recipient T cells and thymic progenitors.

Using unique molecular identifiers, the investigators prepared the TCRbeta library. TCRdb independently ran MiXCR on the PCR reads; one entry per CDR3 protein. The profile shows some 550,000 distinct CDR3 sequences, roughly 24% of them singletons. The sequence came from a boy less than two years old who had a stem cell transplant for acute myeloid leukemia, so the T cells may come from the graft donor. This specimen was PBMCs, mostly from graft donor cells, taken 360 days after TCRalphabeta/CD19-depleted stem cell transplant. The chain joins TRBV3-1 to TRBJ1-2; the D gene is possibly TRBD1 (6 bases). CDR3 DNA: TGTGCCAGCAGTCCAAACAGGGCGTGGGGCTATGGCTACACCTTC. As protein: CASSPNRAWGYGYTF.